Only a few counts were recorded for the clone carrying this TCR beta chain. The sample comes from a study of blood T cell repertoires in COVID-19. About the study: Acute-phase and convalescent COVID-19 samples originated in the United States, Italy and Spain. T cells, B-cell-depleted T cells, or PBMCs provided the cDNA or gDNA that served as material.

In the original processing: The assay estimated nucleated cells by amplifying reference gene primers. The protocol was immunoSEQ multiplex PCR, while the TCRdb copy is restricted to in-frame clones and leaves out a portion. The D gene and trimming were derived from the DNA, and the V and J assignments and clone size from that table. The data contain around 100,000 clones, around 90% of them singletons. J lost 5 bases, V lost 5 bases, and 12 bases had no gene match. The CDR3 contains 16 residues. Germline loops: CDR1 MDHEN, CDR2 SYDVKM. The receptor was isolated from a man aged 18 to 29 with COVID-19, enrolled during active disease. What was sequenced was peripheral blood. The chain has TRBV28 and TRBJ2-3; 8 bases line up with TRBD2. As DNA, the CDR3 is TGTGCCAGCAGTCCCTTTATCGGGAGGGCCCGAGATACGCAGTATTTT. Its protein is CASSPFIGRARDTQYF.